Below, 10 T cell receptor beta chains from the same sample are listed, as sequenced in a study of CD8 T cells in ankylosing spondylitis (dated by TCRdb to about 2017). On the study overall, not on this receptor specifically: Blood from ankylosing spondylitis patients appeared to be characterized by a TCR beta motif composed of about eight highly homologous amino acid variants.

Their antigen targets remain unknown. Libraries were built with 5' RACE. The sample was run on an Illumina HiSeq 2500. Through fastp at Q25 and MiXCR, TCRdb rebuilt clones from the public reads, retaining in-frame beta chains. Identical CDR3 protein sequences are pooled into one entry, listed with their most common genes and DNA. Here the sample has 750,000 to 850,000 distinct CDR3 sequences; 10% to 15% occur a single time. The top ten clonotypes cover 0.51% of the sample. The sequenced sample was blood, either unsorted or a sorted T cell fraction (not recorded which). The source of these receptors is a male donor with ankylosing spondylitis.

This clonotype was detected ten times or more. The chain's CDR3 is CSARRRPGGNQPQHF. The CDR3 DNA is TGCAGTGCTAGGAGAAGGCCAGGGGGAAATCAGCCCCAGCATTTT. The chain joins TRBV20-1 to TRBJ1-5; TRBD1 aligns across 7 bases. V dropped 3 bases and J dropped 4; count of bases not matched to a gene: 9. The length of the CDR3 is 15 residues. Per germline, CDR1 DFQATT and CDR2 SNEGSKA (reference sequence).

This clonotype showed up just a few times. The chain combines TRBV7-9 with TRBJ1-1, with D uncertain. This CDR3 has 10 residues. The germline V and J ends were trimmed by 4 bases and 12 bases, with 9 bases remaining between them. Germline V gene lookup returns CDR1 SEHNR and CDR2 FQNEAQ (reference sequence). CDR3 sequence reads: CASSSFRPFF. CDR3 nucleotide sequence: TGTGCCAGCAGCTCCTTTAGACCTTTCTTT.

This chain joins TRBV28 and TRBJ2-7; D not resolved. CDR1 MDHEN and CDR2 SYDVKM come from the germline V gene. This CDR3 comprises 14 residues. Trimming stripped 1 base from V and 0 bases from J, with 7 bases between. The CDR3 sequence is CASSLSRPSYEQYF. The DNA for the CDR3 is TGTGCCAGCAGTTTATCCAGGCCCTCCTACGAGCAGTACTTC.

In its sample, this clonotype was seen a few times. The V and J genes are TRBV7-2 and TRBJ2-3, with D unclear. This CDR3 has 13 residues. Germline V gene data show CDR1 as SGHTA and CDR2 as FQGNSA. Trimming removed 3 bases at V and 6 bases at J, with 10 bases between. The CDR3 loop reads CASSFLDGDTQYF. The CDR3 nucleotides read TGTGCCAGCAGCTTTTTAGACGGTGATACGCAGTATTTT.

This clonotype was picked up a small number of times. The V gene is TRBV15, the J gene TRBJ2-7, with 7 bases that match TRBD2. The CDR3 extends over 11 amino acids. With V trimmed by 3 bases and J by 7 bases, 0 bases remained unmatched. Germline V gene sequence: CDR1 LNHNV, CDR2 YYDKDF (reference sequence). The CDR3, as DNA: TGTGCCACCAGCAGGCGGGGGGAGCAGTACTTC. This sequence encodes CATSRRGEQYF.

This clonotype came up many times. The chain carries TRBV7-2 and TRBJ2-1; D remains unclear. The CDR3 runs 15 residues. Germline assignment: CDR1 SGHTA and CDR2 FQGNSA. V gave up 7 bases and J gave up 2 bases, with 15 bases separating them. In DNA, the CDR3 is TGTGCCAGCACCATACAGCTCCCTACCTACAATGAGCAGTTCTTC. This encodes CASTIQLPTYNEQFF. Variable domain in full (rest from reference TRBV7-2 and TRBJ2-1): GAGVSQSPSNKVTEKGKDVELRCDPISGHTALYWYRQSLGQGLEFLIYFQGNSAPDKSGLPSDRFSAERTGGSVSTLTIQRTQQEDSAVYLCASTIQLPTYNEQFFGPGTRLTVL.

Ten or more counts support this clonotype. The CDR3 DNA reads TGCAGCGTTTTTCAGGGCTACGAGCAGTACTTC. Translating it yields CSVFQGYEQYF. This chain connects TRBV29-1 to TRBJ2-7; D perhaps matches TRBD1 (5 bases). This CDR3 comprises 11 residues. Germline CDR1 and CDR2: SQVTM and ANQGSEA. Trimming took off 5 bases at V and 3 bases at J, with 8 bases between the two ends.

Ten or more counts support this clonotype. The chain combines TRBV28 with TRBJ2-7; D may be TRBD1 (6 bases). The CDR3 totals 15 residues. The germline V gene encodes CDR1 MDHEN and CDR2 SYDVKM. V lost 3 bases and J 1 base, leaving 13 bases between the germline ends. The chain's CDR3 is CASSLPVTGSYEQYF. The CDR3 DNA sequence: TGTGCCAGCAGTTTGCCCGTGACAGGATCCTACGAGCAGTACTTC. The variable domain in full, with the rest retrieved from reference TRBV28 and TRBJ2-7, is DVKVTQSSRYLVKRTGEKVFLECVQDMDHENMFWYRQDPGLGLRLIYFSYDVKMKEKGDIPEGYSVSREKKERFSLILESASTNQTSMYLCASSLPVTGSYEQYFGPGTRLTVT.

The V call is TRBV18, the J call TRBJ1-6; unclear D gene. Germline CDR1 KGHSH, CDR2 LQKENI. The V gene lost 3 bases and the J gene lost 5 bases, with 14 bases spanning the gap. The CDR3 covers 16 residues. CDR3 DNA: TGTGCCAGCTCACCTTCGGTGGGTGGCGATAATTCACCCCTCCACTTT. Its translation: CASSPSVGGDNSPLHF.

This clonotype was seen more than once but under ten times. The rearrangement uses TRBV7-2 and TRBJ2-7; the match to TRBD2 covers 15 bases. Per the germline V gene, CDR1 is SGHTA and CDR2 is FQGNSA. V dropped 5 bases and J dropped 7; count of bases not matched to a gene: 9. This CDR3 comprises 16 residues. The CDR3 nucleotides are TGTGCCAGCAGCCTCGGACTAGCGGGAGGGAGGGAGGAGCAGTACTTC. The encoded protein is CASSLGLAGGREEQYF.